The present T cell receptor beta chain was sequenced within a study of blood T cell repertoires in COVID-19. V shed 5 bases and J 1 base; nucleotides not matched to a gene: 4. CDR1 is SGHTA and CDR2 is FQGTGA in the germline V gene. The CDR3 is 14 amino acids. Some clones are missing from TCRdb's copy, which holds only in-frame ones; the method was immunoSEQ multiplex PCR. The sample gives around 290,000 clones, roughly nine tenths of which show up once; approximately 1.5% is in the top ten. The gene calls are TRBV7-3 and TRBJ1-1; TRBD1 agrees at 7 bases. Sequenced sample: PBMCs or T cells enriched from blood (not recorded which). The receptor was isolated from a woman aged 40 to 55 who had recovered from COVID-19. The CDR3 loop reads CASSQGVRNTEAFF. CDR3 in DNA: TGTGCCAGCAGCCAGGGGGTCAGGAACACTGAAGCTTTCTTT. The full variable domain, in which reference TRBV7-3 and TRBJ1-1 provide the parts outside the CDR3, is GAGVSQTPSNKVTEKGKYVELRCDPISGHTALYWYRQSLGQGPEFLIYFQGTGAADDSGLPNDRFFAVRPEGSVSTLKIQRTERGDSAVYLCASSQGVRNTEAFFGQGTRLTVV.